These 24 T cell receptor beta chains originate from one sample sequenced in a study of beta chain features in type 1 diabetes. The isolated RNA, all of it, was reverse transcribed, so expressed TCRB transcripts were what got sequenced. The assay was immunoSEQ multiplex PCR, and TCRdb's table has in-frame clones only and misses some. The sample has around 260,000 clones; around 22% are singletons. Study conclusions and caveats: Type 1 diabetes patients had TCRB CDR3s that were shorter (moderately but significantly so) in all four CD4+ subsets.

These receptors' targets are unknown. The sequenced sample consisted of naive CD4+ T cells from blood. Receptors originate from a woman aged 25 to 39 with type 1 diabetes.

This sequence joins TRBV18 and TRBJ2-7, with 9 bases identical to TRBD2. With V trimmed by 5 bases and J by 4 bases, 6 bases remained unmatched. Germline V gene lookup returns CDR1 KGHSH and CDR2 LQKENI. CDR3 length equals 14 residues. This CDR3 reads CASSMASGTYEQYF. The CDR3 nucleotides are TGTGCCAGCTCAATGGCTAGCGGGACTTACGAGCAGTACTTC.

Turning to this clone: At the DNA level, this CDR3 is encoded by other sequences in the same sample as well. The CDR3 nucleotides read TGTGCCTGGACATCTGGGGCAGAGACCCAGTACTTC. Protein sequence: CAWTSGAETQYF. The J gene is TRBJ2-5, the V gene TRBV30, with D possibly TRBD1 on 5 matching bases. V lost 4 bases and J lost 4, with 10 bases in between. CDR3 length equals 12 residues. Germline V gives CDR1 GTSNPN, CDR2 SVGIG (reference sequence).

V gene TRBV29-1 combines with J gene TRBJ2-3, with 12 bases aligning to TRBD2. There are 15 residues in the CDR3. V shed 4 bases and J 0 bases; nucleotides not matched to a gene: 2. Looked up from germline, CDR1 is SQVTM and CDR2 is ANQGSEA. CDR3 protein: CSVGTSGISTDTQYF. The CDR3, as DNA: TGCAGCGTTGGGACTAGCGGGATTAGCACAGATACGCAGTATTTT.

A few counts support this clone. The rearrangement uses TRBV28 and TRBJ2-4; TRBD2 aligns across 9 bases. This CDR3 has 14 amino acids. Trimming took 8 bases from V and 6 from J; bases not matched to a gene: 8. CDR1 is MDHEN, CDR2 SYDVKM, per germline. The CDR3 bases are TGTGCCAGCGGTACCACGGGACTAGCAAACATTCAGTACTTC. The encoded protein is CASGTTGLANIQYF.

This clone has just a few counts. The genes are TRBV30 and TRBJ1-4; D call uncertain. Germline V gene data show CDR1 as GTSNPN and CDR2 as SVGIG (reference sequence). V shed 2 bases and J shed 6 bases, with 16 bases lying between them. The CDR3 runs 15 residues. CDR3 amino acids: CAWSPQAGLDEKLFF. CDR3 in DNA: TGTGCCTGGAGTCCCCAGGCTGGGTTGGATGAAAAACTGTTTTTT.

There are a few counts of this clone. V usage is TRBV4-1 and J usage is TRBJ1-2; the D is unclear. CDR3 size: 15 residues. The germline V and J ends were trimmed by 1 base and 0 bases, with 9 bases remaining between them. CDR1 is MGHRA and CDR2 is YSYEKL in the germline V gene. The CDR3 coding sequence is TGCGCCAGCAGCCAAGTTCTGAGGACTAACTATGGCTACACCTTC. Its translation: CASSQVLRTNYGYTF.

In DNA, the CDR3 is TGTGCCAGCAGTTCTGTGACAGGGCCGGGATTCAATGAGCAGTTCTTC. Translated, it gives CASSSVTGPGFNEQFF. This chain links TRBV6-5 with TRBJ2-1; 7 bases are a match to TRBD1. With 4 bases clipped from V and 6 bases from J, the junction kept 12 bases outside the gene matches. Germline CDR1 is MNHEY and CDR2 is SVGAGI. This CDR3 comprises 16 residues.

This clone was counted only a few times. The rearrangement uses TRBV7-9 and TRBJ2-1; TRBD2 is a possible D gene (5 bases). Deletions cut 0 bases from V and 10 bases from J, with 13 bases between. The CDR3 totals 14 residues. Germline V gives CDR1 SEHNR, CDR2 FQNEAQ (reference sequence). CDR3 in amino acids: CASSLAVTLGEQFF. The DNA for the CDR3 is TGTGCCAGCAGCTTAGCGGTAACACTAGGGGAGCAGTTCTTC.

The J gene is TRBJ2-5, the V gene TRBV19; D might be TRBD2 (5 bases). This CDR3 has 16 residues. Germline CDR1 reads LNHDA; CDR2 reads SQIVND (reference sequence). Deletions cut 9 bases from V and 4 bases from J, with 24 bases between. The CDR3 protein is CASNPRGERSGETQYF. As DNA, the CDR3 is TGTGCCAGCAATCCACGGGGTGAGCGGAGTGGAGAGACCCAGTACTTC.

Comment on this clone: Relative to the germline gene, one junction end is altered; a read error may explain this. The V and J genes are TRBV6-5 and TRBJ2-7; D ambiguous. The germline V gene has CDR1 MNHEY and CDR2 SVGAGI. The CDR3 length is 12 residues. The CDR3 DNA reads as TGTGCCATCAGTGAGAGCTCCTACGAGCAGTACTTC. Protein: CAISESSYEQYF.

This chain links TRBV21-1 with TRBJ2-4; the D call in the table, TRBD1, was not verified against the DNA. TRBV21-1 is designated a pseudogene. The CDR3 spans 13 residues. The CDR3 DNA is TGTGCCAGCGACAGGGGTGCCAAAAACATTCAGTACTTC. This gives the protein CASDRGAKNIQYF.

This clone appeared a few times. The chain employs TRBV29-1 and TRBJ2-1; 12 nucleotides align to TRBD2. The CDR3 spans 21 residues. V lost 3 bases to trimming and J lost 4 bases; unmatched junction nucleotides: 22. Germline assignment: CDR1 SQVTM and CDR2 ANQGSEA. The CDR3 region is CSVDRYRGLTSGRIGYNEQFF. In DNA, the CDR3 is TGCAGCGTTGATCGGTACAGGGGGTTGACTAGCGGGAGAATAGGGTACAATGAGCAGTTCTTC.

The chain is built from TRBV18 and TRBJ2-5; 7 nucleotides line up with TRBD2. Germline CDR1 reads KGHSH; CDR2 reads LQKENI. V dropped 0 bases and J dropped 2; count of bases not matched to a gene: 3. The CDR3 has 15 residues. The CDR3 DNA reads TGTGCCAGCTCACCACCCCTAGCGGATCAAGAGACCCAGTACTTC. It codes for CASSPPLADQETQYF.

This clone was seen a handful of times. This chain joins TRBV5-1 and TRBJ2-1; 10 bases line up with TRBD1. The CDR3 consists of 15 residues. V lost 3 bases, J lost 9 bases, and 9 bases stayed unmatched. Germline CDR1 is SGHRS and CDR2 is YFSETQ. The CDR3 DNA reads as TGCGCCAGCAGCTCCGGGACAGGGGCCGGGGGTGAGCAGTTCTTC. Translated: CASSSGTGAGGEQFF.

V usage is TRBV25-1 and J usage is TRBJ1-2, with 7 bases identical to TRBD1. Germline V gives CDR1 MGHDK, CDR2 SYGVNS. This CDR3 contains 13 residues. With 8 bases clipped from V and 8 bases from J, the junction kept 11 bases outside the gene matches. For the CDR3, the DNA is TGTGCCAGCCGTGTCACAGGGGAGACAGGCTACACCTTC. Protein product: CASRVTGETGYTF.

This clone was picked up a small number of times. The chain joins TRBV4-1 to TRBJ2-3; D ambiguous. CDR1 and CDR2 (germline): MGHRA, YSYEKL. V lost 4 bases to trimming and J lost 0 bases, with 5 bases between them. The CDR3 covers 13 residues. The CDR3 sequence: CASSLRSTDTQYF. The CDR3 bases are TGCGCCAGCAGCCTCAGAAGCACAGATACGCAGTATTTT.

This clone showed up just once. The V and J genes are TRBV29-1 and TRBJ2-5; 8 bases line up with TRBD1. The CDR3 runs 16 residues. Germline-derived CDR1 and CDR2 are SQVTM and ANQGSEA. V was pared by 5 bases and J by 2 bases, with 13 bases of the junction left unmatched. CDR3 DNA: TGCAGCGTTAGGGGAGCAGGGGGCCACCTACAAGAGACCCAGTACTTC. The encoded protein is CSVRGAGGHLQETQYF.

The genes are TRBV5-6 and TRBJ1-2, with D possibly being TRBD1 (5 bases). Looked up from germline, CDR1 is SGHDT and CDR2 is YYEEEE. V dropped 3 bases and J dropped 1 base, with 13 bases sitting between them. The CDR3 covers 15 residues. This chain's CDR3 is CASSWRDAINYGYTF. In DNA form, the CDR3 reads TGTGCCAGCAGCTGGAGGGACGCAATTAACTATGGCTACACCTTC.

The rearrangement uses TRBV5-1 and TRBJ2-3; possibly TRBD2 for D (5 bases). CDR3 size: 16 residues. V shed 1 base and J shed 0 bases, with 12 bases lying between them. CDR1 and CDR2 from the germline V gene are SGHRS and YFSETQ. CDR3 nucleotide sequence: TGCGCCAGCAGCTTGCTGGCTAGCTCTAGCACAGATACGCAGTATTTT. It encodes CASSLLASSSTDTQYF.

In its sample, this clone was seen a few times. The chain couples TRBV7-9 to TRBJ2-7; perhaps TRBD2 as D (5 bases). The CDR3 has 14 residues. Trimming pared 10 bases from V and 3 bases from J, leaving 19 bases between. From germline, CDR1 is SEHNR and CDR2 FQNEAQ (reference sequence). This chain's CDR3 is CATYPEGGIYEQYF. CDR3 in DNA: TGTGCCACTTACCCTGAGGGCGGAATCTACGAGCAGTACTTC.

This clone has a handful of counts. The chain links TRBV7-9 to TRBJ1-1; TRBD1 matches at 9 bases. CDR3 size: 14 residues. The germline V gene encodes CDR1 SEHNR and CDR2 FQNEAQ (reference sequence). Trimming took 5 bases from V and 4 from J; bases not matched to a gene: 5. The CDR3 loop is CASSPQGAVTEAFF. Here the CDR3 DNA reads TGTGCCAGCAGCCCACAGGGGGCGGTCACTGAAGCTTTCTTT. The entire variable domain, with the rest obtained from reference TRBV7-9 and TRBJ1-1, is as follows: DTGVSQNPRHKITKRGQNVTFRCDPISEHNRLYWYRQTLGQGPEFLTYFQNEAQLEKSRLLSDRFSAERPKGSFSTLEIQRTEQGDSAMYLCASSPQGAVTEAFFGQGTRLTVV.

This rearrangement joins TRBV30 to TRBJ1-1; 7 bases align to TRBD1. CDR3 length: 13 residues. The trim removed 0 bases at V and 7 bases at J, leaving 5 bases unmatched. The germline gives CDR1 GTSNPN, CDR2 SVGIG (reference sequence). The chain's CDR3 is CAWSVQGLSEAFF. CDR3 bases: TGTGCCTGGAGTGTACAGGGGTTGAGTGAAGCTTTCTTT. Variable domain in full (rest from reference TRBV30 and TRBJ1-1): SQTIHQWPATLVQPVGSPLSLECTVEGTSNPNLYWYRQAAGRGLQLLFYSVGIGQISSEVPQNLSASRPQDRQFILSSKKLLLSDSGFYLCAWSVQGLSEAFFGQGTRLTVV.

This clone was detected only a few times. The CDR3 DNA follows: TGTGCCTGGAGTGCGACAGGGGGGACGGAAAAACTGTTTTTT. Encoded protein: CAWSATGGTEKLFF. This rearrangement joins TRBV30 to TRBJ1-4; 9 bases align to TRBD1. Losses at the gene ends were 1 base for V and 8 bases for J; bases not matched to a gene: 5. The length of the CDR3 is 14 residues. From germline, CDR1 is GTSNPN and CDR2 SVGIG (reference sequence).

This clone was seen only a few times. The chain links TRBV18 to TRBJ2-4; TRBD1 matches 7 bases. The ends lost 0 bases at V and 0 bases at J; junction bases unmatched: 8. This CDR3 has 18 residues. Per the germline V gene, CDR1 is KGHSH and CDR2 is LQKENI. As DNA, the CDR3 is TGTGCCAGCTCACCACCCCTCGACAGGGTTGTAGCCAAAAACATTCAGTACTTC. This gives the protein CASSPPLDRVVAKNIQYF. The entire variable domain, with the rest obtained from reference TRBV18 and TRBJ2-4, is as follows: NAGVMQNPRHLVRRRGQEARLRCSPMKGHSHVYWYRQLPEEGLKFMVYLQKENIIDESGMPKERFSAEFPKEGPSILRIQQVVRGDSAAYFCASSPPLDRVVAKNIQYFGAGTRLSVL.